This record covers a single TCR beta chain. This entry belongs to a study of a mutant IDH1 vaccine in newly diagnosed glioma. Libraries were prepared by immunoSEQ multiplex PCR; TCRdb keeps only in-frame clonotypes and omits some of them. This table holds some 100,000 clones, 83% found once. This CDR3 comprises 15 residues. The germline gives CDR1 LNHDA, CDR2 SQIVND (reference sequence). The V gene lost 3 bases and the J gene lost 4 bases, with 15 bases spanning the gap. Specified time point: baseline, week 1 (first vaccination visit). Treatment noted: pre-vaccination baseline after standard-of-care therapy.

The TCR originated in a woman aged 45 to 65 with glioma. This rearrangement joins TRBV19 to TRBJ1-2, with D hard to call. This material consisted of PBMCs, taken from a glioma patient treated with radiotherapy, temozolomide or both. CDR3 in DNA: TGTGCCAGTAGTATTACCTCGGACGTTGGCTATGGCTACACCTTC. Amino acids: CASSITSDVGYGYTF.